This is a list of T cell receptor beta chains from one sample in a study of blood T cell repertoires in COVID-19. Clones were sequenced by immunoSEQ multiplex PCR, and TCRdb holds only the in-frame ones, with some missing. The sample holds more than 35,000 clones, about four fifths seen once. The specimen sequenced was peripheral blood. Source of these receptors: a man in his sixties or seventies with acute or convalescent COVID-19. The CDR3 runs from the conserved cysteine through the conserved F or W. Each record gives: J gene, V gene, CDR3 protein.

j_gene: TRBJ2-1; v_gene: TRBV5-1; CDR3aa: CASSFEGANEQFF
j_gene: TRBJ2-1; v_gene: TRBV7-2; CDR3aa: CANSLGLAGTNEQFF
j_gene: TRBJ1-1; v_gene: TRBV19; CDR3aa: CASSMKGDTEAFF
j_gene: TRBJ2-1; v_gene: TRBV2; CDR3aa: CASTRDRDEQFF
j_gene: TRBJ1-5; v_gene: TRBV7-3; CDR3aa: CASSIQGGQPQHF
j_gene: TRBJ2-1; v_gene: TRBV5-1; CDR3aa: CASSVSGTSYNEQFF
j_gene: TRBJ2-3; v_gene: TRBV7-9; CDR3aa: CASSMTSGVTDTQYF
j_gene: TRBJ2-3; v_gene: TRBV3-1/TRBV3-2; CDR3aa: CASSQGLADTQYF
j_gene: TRBJ2-7; v_gene: TRBV2; CDR3aa: CASSPGLYEQYF
j_gene: TRBJ1-6; v_gene: TRBV11-2; CDR3aa: CASSLRGRGNSPLHF
j_gene: TRBJ2-1; v_gene: TRBV6-1; CDR3aa: CASSEPWGQGSYNEQFF
j_gene: TRBJ1-2; v_gene: TRBV3-1/TRBV3-2; CDR3aa: CASSNHRGASAGYTF
j_gene: TRBJ2-3; v_gene: TRBV20-1; CDR3aa: CSASRGGVSSTDTQYF
j_gene: TRBJ2-7; v_gene: TRBV7-9; CDR3aa: CASSLYWDSTF
j_gene: TRBJ2-5; v_gene: TRBV5-4; CDR3aa: CASSLGQVQETQYF
j_gene: TRBJ2-3; v_gene: TRBV6-2/TRBV6-3; CDR3aa: CASSLTSGLGDTQYF
j_gene: TRBJ1-2; v_gene: TRBV11-2; CDR3aa: CASSPRGQAEGGYTF
j_gene: TRBJ1-1; v_gene: TRBV9; CDR3aa: CASSFGQGNTEAFF
j_gene: TRBJ2-5; v_gene: TRBV24-1; CDR3aa: CATTRTGEETQYF
j_gene: TRBJ2-1; v_gene: TRBV14; CDR3aa: CASSQGQGAAYNEQFF
j_gene: TRBJ2-5; v_gene: TRBV6-1; CDR3aa: CASSDLLAANQETQYF
j_gene: TRBJ2-1; v_gene: TRBV29-1; CDR3aa: CSVQGGPTFLDNEQFF
j_gene: TRBJ2-3; v_gene: TRBV6-6; CDR3aa: CASSLGQGVTDTQYF
j_gene: TRBJ2-1; v_gene: TRBV2; CDR3aa: CASRVRLAGLLSSKNEQFF
j_gene: TRBJ1-2; v_gene: TRBV5-6; CDR3aa: CASTRAPGQGSGGYTF
j_gene: TRBJ2-2; v_gene: TRBV27; CDR3aa: CASSPSGGTGELFF
j_gene: TRBJ1-1; v_gene: TRBV4-1; CDR3aa: CASSQDGHPEAFF
j_gene: TRBJ2-1; v_gene: TRBV29-1; CDR3aa: CSGEGLAGGPYNEQFF
j_gene: TRBJ1-3; v_gene: TRBV7-9; CDR3aa: CASSFGDLGRGNTIYF
j_gene: TRBJ2-1; v_gene: TRBV7-2; CDR3aa: CASSLASGLYNEQFF
j_gene: TRBJ2-7; v_gene: TRBV5-1; CDR3aa: CASSSTYEQYF
j_gene: TRBJ2-7; v_gene: TRBV20-1; CDR3aa: CSAGRGYEQYF
j_gene: TRBJ1-5; v_gene: TRBV19; CDR3aa: CASSMAATGTQPQHF
j_gene: TRBJ2-1; v_gene: TRBV14; CDR3aa: CASSQVPTSGILRHNEQFF
j_gene: TRBJ1-1; v_gene: TRBV10-2; CDR3aa: CASNPGLNTEAFF
j_gene: TRBJ2-1; v_gene: TRBV3-1/TRBV3-2; CDR3aa: CASSRRAGNEQFF
j_gene: TRBJ1-1; v_gene: TRBV11-2; CDR3aa: CASSLGPGMNTEAFF
j_gene: TRBJ2-1; v_gene: TRBV7-9; CDR3aa: CASSSLPGNEQFF
j_gene: TRBJ1-1; v_gene: TRBV5-4; CDR3aa: CASSFQDRGYTEAFF
j_gene: TRBJ2-7; v_gene: TRBV28; CDR3aa: CASSSGQGGEQYF
j_gene: TRBJ1-1; v_gene: TRBV29-1; CDR3aa: CSVVAQTNTEAFF
j_gene: TRBJ2-1; v_gene: TRBV2; CDR3aa: CASSEAGRLVHGNEQFF
j_gene: TRBJ2-3; v_gene: TRBV10-3; CDR3aa: CAINAGGPRGDTQYF
j_gene: TRBJ2-1; v_gene: TRBV11-2; CDR3aa: CASSPLAGETHNEQFF
j_gene: TRBJ2-3; v_gene: TRBV19; CDR3aa: CASSNPSGRGTDTQYF
j_gene: TRBJ2-7; v_gene: TRBV6-5; CDR3aa: CASRDGRGVYEQYF
j_gene: TRBJ2-7; v_gene: TRBV24-1; CDR3aa: CATSVGTGGTYEQYF
j_gene: TRBJ2-5; v_gene: TRBV13; CDR3aa: CASSSGSRRETQYF
j_gene: TRBJ2-5; v_gene: TRBV7-9; CDR3aa: CASSTTRGFETQYF
j_gene: TRBJ2-7; v_gene: TRBV7-2; CDR3aa: CASRGGLAGGLAYEQYF
j_gene: TRBJ2-5; v_gene: TRBV4-3; CDR3aa: CASSQERAGAQETQYF
j_gene: TRBJ2-3; v_gene: TRBV5-4; CDR3aa: CASSWTSGSSDTQYF
j_gene: TRBJ2-1; v_gene: TRBV19; CDR3aa: CASSRVYNEQFF
j_gene: TRBJ1-5; v_gene: TRBV10-3; CDR3aa: CAISGDSSSNQPQHF
j_gene: TRBJ1-3; v_gene: TRBV29-1; CDR3aa: CSATTNSGNTIYF
j_gene: TRBJ1-4; v_gene: TRBV27; CDR3aa: CASSHTSGVTNEKLFF
j_gene: TRBJ2-7; v_gene: TRBV3-1/TRBV3-2; CDR3aa: CASSPLGHYEQYF
j_gene: TRBJ1-5; v_gene: TRBV6-6; CDR3aa: CASSTGQGYQPQHF
j_gene: TRBJ2-2; v_gene: TRBV12-3/TRBV12-4; CDR3aa: CASSWSGELFF